Sequencing of this T cell receptor beta chain was carried out in a study of shared clonotypes between healthy human individuals. Study context: Each donor's CD4 naive and CD4 memory cells filled three plates apiece, CD8 naive two, and CD8 memory one.

The CDR3 is 15 residues long. The J segment lost 6 bases and the V segment lost 5 bases, leaving 11 bases of the junction unmatched. Germline CDR1 reads MDHEN; CDR2 reads SYDVKM. The input for sorted-subset replicate PCRs was about 0.2 ug DNA, tens of thousands of T cell genomes. Generated by immunoSEQ multiplex PCR, the TCRdb table keeps only in-frame clones and is missing some. The sample yields some 2,500,000 clones, 92% seen once. The chain is built from TRBV28 and TRBJ2-7, with TRBD2 matching 9 bases. The specimen sequenced was naive CD4+ T cells from PBMCs. This sample's subset: CD45RA+ positively selected. This TCR came from a man between 18 and 29 years old in good health. Some clones in this sample may be carry-over from other donors' samples. CDR3 sequence: CASSGGGAGGGEQYF. The DNA of the CDR3 is TGTGCCAGCAGTGGGGGTGGCGCGGGAGGGGGCGAGCAGTACTTC.